This T cell receptor beta chain is drawn from a study of blood T cell repertoires in COVID-19. Study information: Acute-phase and convalescent COVID-19 samples originated in the United States, Italy and Spain. PBMCs, B-cell-depleted T cells, or T cells provided the cDNA or gDNA that made up the material.

Per the original data handling: Quantification of nucleated cells was approximated via reference gene primer amplification. Method: immunoSEQ multiplex PCR; TCRdb's copy keeps in-frame clones and lacks some. V, J and clone size are those of that table, while D and trimming were read from the DNA. The table shows 250,000 to 300,000 clones, with roughly 90% occurring only once. While infection was still active, Seattle patients were enrolled and then followed longitudinally. This clone was recorded only once. This CDR3 spans 13 amino acids. The V end lost 8 bases, the J end lost 4 bases, and 11 bases lay between the germline ends.

What was sequenced was peripheral blood. This TCR derives from a woman in her 70s with COVID-19, enrolled during active disease. The V and J genes are TRBV12-3 or TRBV12-4 and TRBJ2-2, with unresolved D. CDR3 region: CASGIRPTGELFF. CDR3 DNA sequence: TGTGCCAGCGGTATCAGGCCCACCGGGGAGCTGTTTTTT.